This T cell receptor (beta chain) was sequenced during a study of blood T cell repertoires in COVID-19 (dated by TCRdb to 2018 to 2020). Context from the whole study: Samples covering the acute and convalescent phases of COVID-19 were provided by collaborators in the United States, Italy and Spain. The prospective study material was composed of cDNA or gDNA derived from T cells, B-cell-depleted T cells, or PBMCs. Deeply sampled blood TCRbeta repertoires from subjects exposed to, actively infected with, or recovered from COVID-19 were included in the dataset. The repertoires were released in a freely available public database intended as a resource for research on the immune response to SARS-CoV-2. Samples came from the ongoing ImmuneRACE study (first 160 participants) plus 1,254 subjects from 6 global collaborators. The sample metadata nearly always contained a de-identified subject ID, COVID-19 status, age in years and sex. Where available, HLA class I and class II types were taken from metadata supplied by the sample provider and were not determined by assay-based typing.

Enrolling through a virtual design, the prospective study's participants ranged in age from roughly 18 to 89 years and lived across roughly 24 United States geographic areas. In the prospective study, participants were assigned to cohorts based on the clinical history participants reported in a screening survey and a study questionnaire. Recovered participants in ImmuneRACE Cohort 3 were defined by two consecutive negative NP/OP PCR tests, clearance by a healthcare professional, or resolution of symptoms. Each participant in the prospective study had whole blood, serum and a nasopharyngeal or oropharyngeal swab collected by mobile phlebotomists. Additional blood draws and questionnaires over a roughly two-month period could optionally be provided by prospective study participants. Before DNA extraction, prospective study blood samples were shipped either frozen or at room temperature. The CDR3 contains 15 residues, cysteine and phenylalanine counted. Only CDR3 DNA is held: 45 bases, read in frame from base 1. Looking up the germline V gene (reference sequence) yields CDR1 GTSNPN and CDR2 SVGIG. Trimming takes 3 bases off V and 3 bases off J; junction bases not matched to a gene: 11.

TCRbeta CDR3 regions were amplified from genomic DNA by means of the immunoSEQ Assay, a bias-controlled multiplex PCR. In the paper's pipeline: The number of nucleated cells in each sample was estimated from the amplification of reference gene primers within the assay. Sequence reads were collapsed and filtered to measure the absolute abundance of every unique TCRbeta CDR3 rearrangement. Productive Simpson clonality was computed per sample as the square root of Simpson's diversity index over productive rearrangements. The clones in this table, taken by TCRdb from immuneACCESS, are in-frame only. Not every clone is retained; where verified, under half of the shortfall comes from an unresolved V gene, and the cause of the rest is unknown. V, J and clone size are taken as reported in that table, and D and trimming were inferred from the DNA itself. For this sample the table gives hundreds of thousands of clones, of which 85% to 90% were detected only once. In total, the top ten clones hold under 2% of the sample.

To note about this clone: Its antigen is currently not known. The sample holds no much larger clone one base away, and base qualities are not on file.

What the research found in general, with its limitations: The amount of clinical and demographic metadata varied by source and participant and was provided uncurated.

The clonotype comes from a man in his forties or fifties who had recovered from COVID-19. The sequenced sample was PBMCs or T cells enriched from blood (not recorded which). The chain is assembled from TRBV30 and TRBJ2-7; the central 7 bases match TRBD1. The DNA sequence reads TGTGCCTGGAGCCCGGGACAGCCGACCAACTACGAGCAGTACTTC. This yields the protein CAWSPGQPTNYEQYF. Supplemented by the reference TRBV30 and TRBJ2-7 proteins around the CDR3, the complete variable domain is SQTIHQWPATLVQPVGSPLSLECTVEGTSNPNLYWYRQAAGRGLQLLFYSVGIGQISSEVPQNLSASRPQDRQFILSSKKLLLSDSGFYLCAWSPGQPTNYEQYFGPGTRLTVT.